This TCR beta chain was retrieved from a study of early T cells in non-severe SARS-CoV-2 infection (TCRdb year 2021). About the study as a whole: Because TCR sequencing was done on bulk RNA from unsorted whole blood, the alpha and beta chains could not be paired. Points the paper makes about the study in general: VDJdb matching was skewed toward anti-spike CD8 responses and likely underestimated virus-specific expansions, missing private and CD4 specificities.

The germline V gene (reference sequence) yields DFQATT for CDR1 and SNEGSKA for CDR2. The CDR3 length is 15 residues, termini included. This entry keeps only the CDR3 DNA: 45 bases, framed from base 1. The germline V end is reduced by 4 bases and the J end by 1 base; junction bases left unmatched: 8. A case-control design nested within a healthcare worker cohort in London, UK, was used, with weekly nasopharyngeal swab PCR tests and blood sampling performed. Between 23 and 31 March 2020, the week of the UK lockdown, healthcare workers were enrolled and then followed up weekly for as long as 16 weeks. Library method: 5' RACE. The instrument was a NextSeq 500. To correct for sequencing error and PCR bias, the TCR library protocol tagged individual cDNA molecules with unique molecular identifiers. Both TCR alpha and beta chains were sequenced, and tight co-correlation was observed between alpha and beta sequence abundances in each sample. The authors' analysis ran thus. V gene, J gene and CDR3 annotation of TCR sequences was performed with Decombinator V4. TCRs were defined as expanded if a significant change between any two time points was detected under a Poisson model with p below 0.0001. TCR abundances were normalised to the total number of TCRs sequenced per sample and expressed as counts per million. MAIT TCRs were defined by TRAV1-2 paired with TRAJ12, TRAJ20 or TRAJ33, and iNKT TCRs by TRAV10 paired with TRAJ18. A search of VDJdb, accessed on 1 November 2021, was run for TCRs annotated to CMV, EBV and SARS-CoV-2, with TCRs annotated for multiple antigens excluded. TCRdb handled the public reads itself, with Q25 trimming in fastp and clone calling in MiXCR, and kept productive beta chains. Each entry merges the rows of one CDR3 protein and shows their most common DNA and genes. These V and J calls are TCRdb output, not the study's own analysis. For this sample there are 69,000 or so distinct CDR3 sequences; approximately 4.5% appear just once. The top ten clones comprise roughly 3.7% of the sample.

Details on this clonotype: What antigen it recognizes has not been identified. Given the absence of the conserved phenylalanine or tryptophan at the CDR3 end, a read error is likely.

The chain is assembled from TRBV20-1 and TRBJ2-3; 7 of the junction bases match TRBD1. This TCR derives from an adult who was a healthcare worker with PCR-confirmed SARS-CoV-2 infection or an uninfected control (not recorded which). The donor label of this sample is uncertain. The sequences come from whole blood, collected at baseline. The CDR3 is CSATETGLGTDTQYS. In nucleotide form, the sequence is TGCAGTGCTACGGAGACAGGGCTAGGCACAGATACGCAGTATTCT.